One and the same sample provided the 10 T cell receptor beta chains below, sequenced in a study of patients and donors after allogeneic stem cell transplantation. TCRdb reanalysed the RT-PCR reads using MiXCR and keeps one entry per CDR3 protein. The sample lists about 410,000 distinct CDR3 sequences; around 16% were seen once. What was sequenced was blood, either unsorted or a sorted T cell fraction (not recorded which). These receptors all stem from a human donor who was either an allogeneic HSCT recipient or a stem cell or donor lymphocyte infusion donor (not recorded which). It is not recorded whose cells these are; they may come from a transplant donor.

The chain couples TRBV12-3 or TRBV12-4 to TRBJ1-2, with 7 bases lining up with TRBD1. Trimming at V came to 7 bases and at J to 6 bases, leaving 11 bases not matched to a gene. The CDR3 extends over 14 amino acids. CDR3 nucleotides: TGTGCCAGCACCGTGACAGGGATGACGGATGGCTACACCTTC. Translated, it gives CASTVTGMTDGYTF.

In this sample, this clonotype turned up many times. This chain connects TRBV12-3 or TRBV12-4 to TRBJ2-5; no clear D gene. The CDR3 extends over 13 amino acids. V was clipped by 3 bases and J by 1 base, with 6 bases between them. The CDR3 nucleotides read TGTGCCAGCAGTTTGGGCGCCCAAGAGACCCAGTACTTC. Amino acid sequence: CASSLGAQETQYF.

In its sample, this clonotype was seen once. The chain has TRBV18 and TRBJ1-1, with a possible D match to TRBD1 (5 bases). Germline assignment: CDR1 KGHSH and CDR2 LQKENI. V was shortened by 0 bases and J by 10 bases, with 24 bases between the two germline ends. There are 17 residues in the CDR3. CDR3 loop: CASSPPARDAPFNGAFF. The CDR3, as DNA: TGTGCCAGCTCACCACCTGCCAGGGATGCCCCGTTTAATGGAGCTTTCTTT.

The chain has TRBV7-9 and TRBJ2-7, with D possibly matching TRBD2 (6 bases). Germline V gene sequence: CDR1 SEHNR, CDR2 FQNEAQ (reference sequence). Trimming took 4 bases from V and 6 from J, leaving 19 bases between them. This CDR3 is built from 15 residues. CDR3 sequence reads: CASSSRGLSWGEQYF. CDR3 nucleotide sequence: TGTGCCAGCAGCTCTCGGGGACTCTCATGGGGCGAGCAGTACTTC.

This clonotype was counted a few times. The CDR3 protein is CASSNVGQLNTEAFF. The CDR3 DNA sequence: TGTGCCAGCTCAAATGTAGGACAGCTGAACACTGAAGCTTTCTTT. The chain links TRBV6-1 to TRBJ1-1, with TRBD1 as a possible D gene (6 bases). Germline CDR1 and CDR2: MNHNS and SASEGT. Trimming shortened V by 8 bases and J by 0 bases, and 16 bases separated the two germline ends. The CDR3 runs to 15 residues.

The V and J genes are TRBV7-4 and TRBJ1-5; 9 nucleotides match TRBD1. There are 19 residues in the CDR3. V lost 6 bases and J lost 2; bases outside the gene matches: 17. Germline lookup yields CDR1 SGHVT and CDR2 SQSDAQ. The CDR3 bases are TGTGCCAGCAGACGCCTAGGGGCCGGGACAGGGTGTGGCAATCAGCCCCAGCATTTT. This encodes CASRRLGAGTGCGNQPQHF.

V gene TRBV18 combines with J gene TRBJ2-7; 7 bases line up with TRBD1. Germline assignment: CDR1 KGHSH and CDR2 LQKENI. The J segment lost 3 bases and the V segment lost 2 bases, leaving 10 bases of the junction unmatched. The CDR3 sequence is 16 residues long. CDR3 protein: CASSPGVRGRFYEQYF. DNA for the CDR3: TGTGCCAGCTCACCAGGGGTAAGGGGGCGCTTCTACGAGCAGTACTTC.

This chain links TRBV7-3 with TRBJ1-3; no clear D. V shed 5 bases and J shed 0 bases, with 26 bases lying between them. Germline loops: CDR1 SGHTA, CDR2 FQGTGA. This CDR3 is 20 amino acids long. CDR3 bases: TGTGCCAGCAGCCTAGAAGCGCTCGAAGCTTTCCTGAGCTCTGGAAACACCATATATTTT. It specifies CASSLEALEAFLSSGNTIYF.

This clonotype has only a few counts. This chain joins TRBV18 and TRBJ2-1; no reliable D call. There are 14 residues in the CDR3. The germline V and J ends were trimmed by 1 base and 14 bases, with 18 bases remaining between them. Looked up from germline, CDR1 is KGHSH and CDR2 is LQKENI. Here the CDR3 reads CASSPLRTVETKFF. CDR3 in DNA: TGTGCCAGCTCACCACTGAGGACCGTGGAAACTAAGTTCTTC.

The rearrangement uses TRBV20-1 and TRBJ2-7, with 12 bases fitting TRBD2. Trimming at V came to 3 bases and at J to 2 bases, leaving 11 bases not matched to a gene. The V gene's germline CDR1 is DFQATT and CDR2 SNEGSKA (reference sequence). CDR3 length equals 17 residues. CDR3 nucleotide sequence: TGCAGTGCTAGCACGCCCGGGACTAGCGGGCTCACCTACGAGCAGTACTTC. Residues: CSASTPGTSGLTYEQYF.